The 20 T cell receptor beta chains below were found in one sample sequenced in a study of cytomegalovirus exposure and HLA in healthy donors. The PCR used 60 Vbeta and 13 Jbeta primers. The data were produced by immunoSEQ multiplex PCR, yet TCRdb's version contains in-frame clones alone and is incomplete. The table lists roughly 56,000 clones, under 85% of them singletons. The sequenced sample consisted of PBMCs. The receptor source for this set is a man aged 45 to 65 in good health and CMV-seropositive.

This clone was counted once. J is TRBJ2-7 and V is TRBV6-5; 8 nucleotides agree with TRBD2. The CDR3 loop spans 15 amino acids. V was pared by 2 bases and J by 3 bases, with 6 bases of the junction left unmatched. Per germline, CDR1 MNHEY and CDR2 SVGAGI. CDR3 DNA sequence: TGTGCCAGCAGTTACAGAGCGGGAGCCAACTACGAGCAGTACTTC. Amino acid sequence: CASSYRAGANYEQYF.

This clone was recorded a few times. A much larger clone lies one base from this, so it may be a read error. The chain recombines TRBV4-3 with TRBJ2-1; D call uncertain. V shed 4 bases and J shed 4 bases, with 20 bases lying between them. Germline CDR1 LGHNA, CDR2 YSLEER. This CDR3 contains 17 residues. The CDR3 region is CASSPDMIVLMYNEQFF. The CDR3 DNA reads as TGCGCCAGCAGCCCAGATATGATCGTACTCATGTACAATGAGCAGTTCTTC.

CDR3 sequence: CASSSERNTEAFF. The CDR3 nucleotides are TGTGCCAGCTCCTCGGAGAGGAACACTGAAGCTTTCTTT. The rearrangement links TRBV18 to TRBJ1-1; the D is unclear. Germline assignment: CDR1 KGHSH and CDR2 LQKENI. The CDR3 totals 13 residues. The V end lost 6 bases, the J end lost 1 base, and 9 bases lay between the germline ends.

The V gene is TRBV2, the J gene TRBJ1-5; 7 nucleotides align to TRBD1. This CDR3 contains 15 residues. V trimming: 6 bases; J trimming: 5 bases; junction bases outside the gene matches: 10. Germline V gene data show CDR1 as SNHLY and CDR2 as FYNNEI. CDR3 sequence reads: CASSFDRAGDQPQHF. The CDR3 DNA follows: TGTGCCAGCAGCTTCGACAGGGCGGGCGATCAGCCCCAGCATTTT.

The chain carries TRBV6-5 and TRBJ2-7, with 9 bases identical to TRBD1. The V and J ends lost 7 bases and 3 bases, in that order; junction bases with no gene match: 7. CDR3 size: 14 residues. Germline V gene sequence: CDR1 MNHEY, CDR2 SVGAGI. CDR3 protein: CASTTGQGLYEQYF. For the CDR3, the DNA is TGTGCCAGCACTACGGGACAGGGCCTCTACGAGCAGTACTTC.

The J gene is TRBJ2-2, the V gene TRBV7-3; 8 bases fit TRBD2. The germline V gene has CDR1 SGHTA and CDR2 FQGTGA. The CDR3 runs 15 residues. V was pared by 4 bases and J by 5 bases, with 6 bases of the junction left unmatched. Here the CDR3 reads CASSSRGGGTGELFF. Here the CDR3 DNA reads TGTGCCAGCAGCTCTCGGGGGGGAGGAACCGGGGAGCTGTTTTTT.

CDR3 residues: CASSLAGNYEQYF. As DNA, the CDR3 is TGTGCCAGCAGCTTGGCAGGGAACTACGAGCAGTACTTC. The genes are TRBV5-5 and TRBJ2-5, with a possible D match to TRBD1 (5 bases). The J call could be wrong; TRBJ2-7 is a better fit for the DNA end. The length of the CDR3 is 13 residues. Germline CDR1 is SGHKS and CDR2 is YYEKEE (reference sequence).

This rearrangement joins TRBV7-9 to TRBJ1-2, with 7 bases that match TRBD1. CDR3 size: 15 residues. The V gene's germline CDR1 is SEHNR and CDR2 FQNEAQ (reference sequence). J was trimmed by 1 base and V by 5 bases; bases with no gene match: 7. CDR3 coding DNA: TGTGCCAGCAGCAAGGGACAGCTTGTTAACTATGGCTACACCTTC. It codes for CASSKGQLVNYGYTF.

For this clone: A read error may account for a junction end that differs from germline. The gene calls are TRBV9 and TRBJ2-7; D might be TRBD2 (5 bases). The CDR3 totals 15 residues. CDR1 and CDR2 (germline): SGDLS, YYNGEE. In DNA form, the CDR3 reads TGTGCCACCAGCTCCCAGCGGCCCAGCTCCTACGAGCAGTACTTC. Protein sequence: CATSSQRPSSYEQYF. The full variable domain, in which reference TRBV9 and TRBJ2-7 provide the parts outside the CDR3, is DSGVTQTPKHLITATGQRVTLRCSPRSGDLSVYWYQQSLDQGLQFLIQYYNGEERAKGNILERFSAQQFPDLHSELNLSSLELGDSALYFCATSSQRPSSYEQYFGPGTRLTVT.

The V call is TRBV7-8, the J call TRBJ1-2; a possible D gene is TRBD1 (6 bases). CDR1 SGHVS and CDR2 FQNEAQ come from the germline V gene. V lost 3 bases and J 3 bases, leaving 8 bases between the germline ends. This CDR3 spans 13 amino acids. The CDR3 coding sequence is TGTGCCAGCAGCTTTCGGACAGACTATGGCTACACCTTC. Translated, it gives CASSFRTDYGYTF.

The gene calls are TRBV28 and TRBJ2-7; perhaps TRBD1 as D (6 bases). The V end was cut by 8 bases, the J end by 0 bases, with 14 bases between. Germline V gene sequence: CDR1 MDHEN, CDR2 SYDVKM. CDR3 length: 14 residues. The CDR3 DNA sequence: TGTGCCAGCTCTATTAACAGGGCCTCCTACGAGCAGTACTTC. This sequence encodes CASSINRASYEQYF.

V and J are TRBV5-1 and TRBJ1-5, with a tentative D call TRBD1 (6 bases). V shed 2 bases and J shed 5 bases, with 8 bases lying between them. The CDR3 runs to 13 residues. From germline, CDR1 is SGHRS and CDR2 YFSETQ. The CDR3 nucleotides are TGCGCCAGCAGCTTTGAGGGGGATCAGCCCCAGCATTTT. Translation: CASSFEGDQPQHF.

This clone has only a few counts. The chain is built from TRBV9 and TRBJ1-1; tentatively, D is TRBD1 (5 bases). V dropped 0 bases and J dropped 4 bases, with 13 bases sitting between them. The CDR3 loop spans 15 amino acids. CDR1 SGDLS and CDR2 YYNGEE come from the germline V gene. The chain's CDR3 is CASSVGPRGGTEAFF. Here the CDR3 DNA reads TGTGCCAGCAGCGTAGGGCCTCGGGGGGGCACTGAAGCTTTCTTT.

The CDR3 nucleotides read TGTGCTAGTGAATCCTGGGACAGCCCCCTTGGCTACACCTTC. Translation gives CASESWDSPLGYTF. V and J are TRBV12-5 and TRBJ1-2; TRBD1 agrees at 7 bases. Germline CDR1 is LGHNT and CDR2 is FRNRAP. The CDR3 contains 14 residues. The ends lost 7 bases at V and 7 bases at J; junction bases unmatched: 12.

The V gene is TRBV5-1, the J gene TRBJ2-4; D call uncertain. Germline CDR1 is SGHRS and CDR2 is YFSETQ. Trimming took off 4 bases at V and 6 bases at J, with 14 bases between the two ends. The CDR3 covers 14 residues. CDR3 in DNA: TGCGCCAGCAGCCCGGTGAGGTTCGGAAACATTCAGTACTTC. Its protein is CASSPVRFGNIQYF.

This chain joins TRBV6-6 and TRBJ2-7, with TRBD2 as a possible D gene (6 bases). CDR3 length: 15 residues. Trimming cost V 0 bases and J 4 bases, with 13 bases left between them. CDR1 and CDR2 from the germline V gene are MNHNY and SVGAGI (reference sequence). The CDR3 DNA follows: TGTGCCAGCAGTTACTCGGGGGGACCATCTTACGAGCAGTACTTC. This translates into CASSYSGGPSYEQYF.

The V call is TRBV6-5, the J call TRBJ2-5; possible D gene TRBD2, 7 bases. The germline gives CDR1 MNHEY, CDR2 SVGAGI. V was pared by 8 bases and J by 1 base, with 11 bases between. The CDR3 spans 13 residues. CDR3 residues: CASGGAAQETQYF. The CDR3 nucleotides read TGTGCCAGCGGGGGGGCGGCCCAAGAGACCCAGTACTTC.

This clone was observed a single time. The chain joins TRBV28 to TRBJ2-2; 7 bases line up with TRBD2. The junction had 6 bases not matched to a gene; V was cut back by 7 bases and J by 4 bases. Per the germline V gene, CDR1 is MDHEN and CDR2 is SYDVKM. This CDR3 is 14 amino acids long. CDR3 sequence reads: CASKGLFRTGELFF. CDR3 in DNA: TGTGCCAGCAAGGGACTATTTCGCACCGGGGAGCTGTTTTTT.

This clone was picked up one time. This chain uses TRBV19 with TRBJ2-1; 9 nucleotides align to TRBD2. CDR3 length: 15 residues. V gave up 7 bases and J gave up 0 bases; unmatched junction bases: 4. Per the germline V gene, CDR1 is LNHDA and CDR2 is SQIVND (reference sequence). CDR3 protein: CASTGGRVSYNEQFF. The CDR3 DNA reads as TGTGCCAGTACGGGCGGGAGGGTCTCCTACAATGAGCAGTTCTTC. Filled out from reference TRBV19 and TRBJ2-1, the complete variable domain reads DGGITQSPKYLFRKEGQNVTLSCEQNLNHDAMYWYRQDPGQGLRLIYYSQIVNDFQKGDIAEGYSVSREKKESFPLTVTSAQKNPTAFYLCASTGGRVSYNEQFFGPGTRLTVL.

The chain combines TRBV7-2 with TRBJ2-7, with 8 bases identical to TRBD2. The CDR3 spans 13 residues. The ends lost 10 bases at V and 1 base at J; junction bases unmatched: 6. The germline V gene has CDR1 SGHTA and CDR2 FQGNSA. The CDR3 spells CATTIAGSYEQYF. The CDR3 coding sequence is TGTGCCACGACCATAGCGGGGTCCTACGAGCAGTACTTC.